One sample yielded the 2 T cell receptor beta chains listed below, sequenced in a study of T cells in Graves' hyperthyroidism and ophthalmopathy. Researchers took RNA transcripts and amplified the TCR beta CDR3 regions from them. The TCR CDR3 was amplified in a first-round RT-PCR using the HTBI primer set. A single record per CDR3 protein comes from TCRdb applying MiXCR to the multiplex PCR reads. The sample lists hundreds of thousands of distinct CDR3 sequences, roughly 14% occurring once. Sequenced material: blood. The receptor source for this set is a man aged 18 to 30 with Graves' ophthalmopathy.

Ten or more counts support this clonotype. This chain links TRBV2 with TRBJ1-1; D is perhaps TRBD1 (6 bases). V lost 7 bases and J 7 bases, leaving 16 bases between the germline ends. The germline gives CDR1 SNHLY, CDR2 FYNNEI. CDR3 size: 13 residues. The CDR3 region is CASMIGGRFEAFF. For the CDR3, the DNA is TGTGCCAGCATGATCGGGGGGCGATTTGAAGCTTTCTTT.

There are many counts of this clonotype. V gene TRBV5-5 combines with J gene TRBJ2-5, with TRBD2 matching 11 bases. Germline V lookup: CDR1 SGHKS, CDR2 YYEKEE (reference sequence). V was pared by 0 bases and J by 0 bases, with 4 bases of the junction left unmatched. The CDR3 contains 17 residues. The chain's CDR3 is CASSLGLAGRYQETQYF. CDR3 nucleotides: TGTGCCAGCAGCTTGGGACTAGCGGGACGGTACCAAGAGACCCAGTACTTC.